A selection of T cell receptor beta chains follows, all from one sample in a study of blood T cell repertoires in COVID-19. The method was immunoSEQ multiplex PCR; TCRdb's version includes in-frame clones alone and lacks a portion of them. Of roughly 400,000 clones in the sample, roughly 89% were seen once. Sequenced material: PBMCs or T cells enriched from blood (not recorded which). The receptors here all came from a woman in her forties or fifties who had recovered from COVID-19. The CDR3 runs from the conserved cysteine through the conserved F or W. A D gene is named only where the DNA matches it firmly. Clone size appears in some rows only: once, few, many, or a class for an expanded clone.

j_call: TRBJ2-5
d_call: TRBD2
v_call: TRBV6-1
clone_size: NA
cdr3_aa: CASSESGGETQYF
cdr3_nt: TGTGCCAGCAGTGAAAGCGGGGGGGAGACCCAGTACTTC

j_call: TRBJ2-3
d_call: TRBD2
v_call: TRBV5-1
clone_size: few
cdr3_aa: CASSPTGGGDTQYF
cdr3_nt: TGCGCCAGCAGCCCCACCGGCGGGGGAGATACGCAGTATTTT

j_call: TRBJ1-5
d_call: NA
v_call: TRBV4-2
clone_size: once
cdr3_aa: CASSHGTGNQPQHF
cdr3_nt: TGTGCCAGCAGCCATGGAACAGGGAATCAGCCCCAGCATTTT

j_call: TRBJ1-1
d_call: TRBD1
v_call: TRBV9
clone_size: NA
cdr3_aa: CASSVGAEGQGGAAFF
cdr3_nt: TGTGCCAGCAGCGTAGGGGCCGAGGGACAGGGCGGCGCGGCTTTCTTT

j_call: TRBJ1-3
d_call: NA
v_call: TRBV3-1/TRBV3-2
clone_size: NA
cdr3_aa: CASSPIQGGGNTIYF
cdr3_nt: TGTGCCAGCAGCCCGATACAGGGTGGTGGAAACACCATATATTTT

j_call: TRBJ1-2
d_call: TRBD1
v_call: TRBV5-8
clone_size: NA
cdr3_aa: CASSPRTGGHYGYTF
cdr3_nt: TGTGCCAGCAGCCCGCGGACAGGGGGGCACTATGGCTACACCTTC

j_call: TRBJ1-2
d_call: TRBD1
v_call: TRBV6-2/TRBV6-3
clone_size: NA
cdr3_aa: CASSTWDSALYGYTF
cdr3_nt: TGTGCCAGCAGTACCTGGGACAGTGCTCTCTATGGCTACACCTTC

j_call: TRBJ2-3
d_call: NA
v_call: TRBV18
clone_size: few
cdr3_aa: CASSPTLADTQYF
cdr3_nt: TGTGCCAGCTCTCCTACCTTGGCAGATACGCAGTATTTT

j_call: TRBJ2-7
d_call: NA
v_call: TRBV5-6
clone_size: NA
cdr3_aa: CASSLLNYEQYF
cdr3_nt: TGTGCCAGCAGCTTGTTAAACTACGAGCAGTACTTC

j_call: TRBJ1-5
d_call: TRBD1
v_call: TRBV7-3
clone_size: NA
cdr3_aa: CASSWTGFEHF
cdr3_nt: TGTGCCAGCAGCTGGACAGGGTTTGAGCATTTT

j_call: TRBJ1-4
d_call: TRBD1
v_call: TRBV9
clone_size: NA
cdr3_aa: CASSASSGTGYLANEKLFF
cdr3_nt: TGTGCCAGCAGCGCATCATCCGGGACAGGGTATCTTGCTAATGAAAAACTGTTTTTT

j_call: TRBJ2-7
d_call: NA
v_call: TRBV4-1
clone_size: NA
cdr3_aa: CASSQDPPVAQLTYEQYF
cdr3_nt: TGCGCCAGCAGCCAAGATCCGCCCGTTGCACAGTTGACCTACGAGCAGTACTTC

j_call: TRBJ1-1
d_call: TRBD1
v_call: TRBV10-3
clone_size: NA
cdr3_aa: CAISGDRGNTEAFF
cdr3_nt: TGTGCCATCAGTGGGGACAGGGGGAACACTGAAGCTTTCTTT

j_call: TRBJ1-1
d_call: NA
v_call: TRBV28
clone_size: NA
cdr3_aa: CASSVTMGGARTEAFF
cdr3_nt: TGTGCCAGCAGTGTAACAATGGGGGGGGCGAGAACTGAAGCTTTCTTT

j_call: TRBJ2-7
d_call: TRBD1
v_call: TRBV6-5
clone_size: NA
cdr3_aa: CASNRAGGGSYEQYF
cdr3_nt: TGTGCCAGCAATAGGGCAGGGGGCGGTTCCTACGAGCAGTACTTC

j_call: TRBJ1-5
d_call: NA
v_call: TRBV19
clone_size: NA
cdr3_aa: CASSINRGGQPQHF
cdr3_nt: TGTGCCAGTAGTATCAACCGAGGCGGCCAGCCCCAGCATTTT

j_call: TRBJ1-4
d_call: TRBD1
v_call: TRBV9
clone_size: NA
cdr3_aa: CASSAQGGGEKLFF
cdr3_nt: TGTGCCAGCAGCGCACAGGGGGGGGGAGAAAAACTGTTTTTT

j_call: TRBJ2-1
d_call: TRBD1
v_call: TRBV10-3
clone_size: NA
cdr3_aa: CAIKGTGGEQFF
cdr3_nt: TGTGCCATCAAAGGGACAGGGGGTGAGCAGTTCTTC

j_call: TRBJ2-5
d_call: NA
v_call: TRBV12-3/TRBV12-4
clone_size: NA
cdr3_aa: CASSPQVAETQYF
cdr3_nt: TGTGCCAGCAGTCCACAGGTGGCAGAGACCCAGTACTTC

j_call: TRBJ1-1
d_call: NA
v_call: TRBV12-3/TRBV12-4
clone_size: NA
cdr3_aa: CASRSDSSEAFF
cdr3_nt: TGTGCCAGCAGGTCGGACAGCTCTGAAGCTTTCTTT

j_call: TRBJ1-1
d_call: NA
v_call: TRBV5-1
clone_size: NA
cdr3_aa: CASSLWGMNTEAFF
cdr3_nt: TGCGCCAGCAGCCTGTGGGGCATGAACACTGAAGCTTTCTTT

j_call: TRBJ2-5
d_call: TRBD1
v_call: TRBV5-1
clone_size: NA
cdr3_aa: CASSPSARGRRETQYF
cdr3_nt: TGCGCCAGCAGCCCCAGTGCCAGGGGGCGGCGGGAGACCCAGTACTTC

j_call: TRBJ1-1
d_call: NA
v_call: TRBV30
clone_size: once
cdr3_aa: CAWSVLGRGTEAFF
cdr3_nt: TGTGCCTGGAGTGTACTGGGCAGGGGAACTGAAGCTTTCTTT

j_call: TRBJ2-3
d_call: NA
v_call: TRBV6-5
clone_size: NA
cdr3_aa: CASSYSGYSTDTQYF
cdr3_nt: TGTGCCAGCAGTTACTCGGGCTATAGCACAGATACGCAGTATTTT

j_call: TRBJ2-2
d_call: TRBD1
v_call: TRBV5-1
clone_size: NA
cdr3_aa: CASTLGTVYPANTGELFF
cdr3_nt: TGCGCCAGCACCCTCGGGACAGTCTACCCCGCGAACACCGGGGAGCTGTTTTTT

j_call: TRBJ2-6
d_call: NA
v_call: TRBV6-2/TRBV6-3
clone_size: once
cdr3_aa: CASSPLRIGANVLTF
cdr3_nt: TGTGCCAGCAGCCCACTTCGAATTGGGGCCAACGTCCTGACTTTC

j_call: TRBJ2-3
d_call: TRBD2
v_call: TRBV11-2
clone_size: NA
cdr3_aa: CASSLLTAGGSTDTQYF
cdr3_nt: TGTGCCAGCAGCTTACTAACGGCGGGGGGCTCTACAGATACGCAGTATTTT

j_call: TRBJ2-5
d_call: NA
v_call: TRBV6-5
clone_size: NA
cdr3_aa: CASSYGPRETQYF
cdr3_nt: TGTGCCAGCAGTTATGGCCCCAGAGAGACCCAGTACTTC

j_call: TRBJ2-7
d_call: NA
v_call: TRBV30
clone_size: once
cdr3_aa: CAWSRGPDYEQYF
cdr3_nt: TGTGCCTGGAGTAGGGGTCCTGACTACGAGCAGTACTTC

j_call: TRBJ1-2
d_call: TRBD1
v_call: TRBV5-1
clone_size: NA
cdr3_aa: CASSPTGSNYGYTF
cdr3_nt: TGCGCCAGCAGCCCGACAGGGTCGAACTATGGCTACACCTTC

j_call: TRBJ2-3
d_call: NA
v_call: TRBV7-2
clone_size: NA
cdr3_aa: CASSSVQGDTQYF
cdr3_nt: TGTGCCAGCAGCTCCGTGCAGGGTGATACGCAGTATTTT

j_call: TRBJ1-2
d_call: NA
v_call: TRBV12-3/TRBV12-4
clone_size: NA
cdr3_aa: CASRGGHNYGYTF
cdr3_nt: TGTGCCAGCAGAGGCGGACATAACTATGGCTACACCTTC

j_call: TRBJ2-1
d_call: NA
v_call: TRBV24-1
clone_size: NA
cdr3_aa: CATSDSGQHNEQFF
cdr3_nt: TGTGCCACCAGTGACTCGGGACAACACAATGAGCAGTTCTTC

j_call: TRBJ2-4
d_call: NA
v_call: TRBV7-9
clone_size: once
cdr3_aa: CASSLEGKNIQYF
cdr3_nt: TGTGCCAGCAGCTTAGAGGGGAAAAACATTCAGTACTTC

j_call: TRBJ2-7
d_call: TRBD1
v_call: TRBV27
clone_size: NA
cdr3_aa: CASSLTGVNEQYF
cdr3_nt: TGTGCCAGCAGTTTAACAGGGGTGAACGAGCAGTACTTC

j_call: TRBJ1-2
d_call: TRBD1
v_call: TRBV2
clone_size: NA
cdr3_aa: CATFGQGAIITVSYGYTF
cdr3_nt: TGTGCCACCTTCGGACAGGGGGCTATTATTACCGTCAGCTATGGCTACACCTTC

j_call: TRBJ2-3
d_call: NA
v_call: TRBV7-9
clone_size: NA
cdr3_aa: CASSSTPSFAELTDTQYF
cdr3_nt: TGTGCCAGCAGCTCCACCCCCAGCTTCGCGGAACTCACAGATACGCAGTATTTT

j_call: TRBJ2-7
d_call: NA
v_call: TRBV7-9
clone_size: NA
cdr3_aa: CASSGNRAPDYEQYF
cdr3_nt: TGTGCCAGCAGCGGGAACAGGGCTCCCGACTACGAGCAGTACTTC

j_call: TRBJ1-2
d_call: NA
v_call: TRBV11-1
clone_size: NA
cdr3_aa: CASSDFGQNYGYTF
cdr3_nt: TGTGCCAGCAGCGATTTTGGGCAGAACTATGGCTACACCTTC

j_call: TRBJ1-2
d_call: NA
v_call: TRBV30
clone_size: NA
cdr3_aa: CAWRKQGLGGYTF
cdr3_nt: TGTGCCTGGAGAAAACAGGGCCTGGGGGGCTACACCTTC

j_call: TRBJ2-7
d_call: NA
v_call: TRBV13
clone_size: once
cdr3_aa: CASSLVSNSYEQYF
cdr3_nt: TGTGCCAGCAGCTTAGTATCTAATTCCTACGAGCAGTACTTC

j_call: TRBJ1-1
d_call: NA
v_call: TRBV6-5
clone_size: NA
cdr3_aa: CASSFLRNTEAFF
cdr3_nt: TGTGCCAGCAGTTTTCTTAGGAACACTGAAGCTTTCTTT

j_call: TRBJ2-7
d_call: NA
v_call: TRBV7-2
clone_size: NA
cdr3_aa: CASSRTLTGPSYEQYF
cdr3_nt: TGTGCCAGCAGCAGAACGCTCACAGGGCCTTCCTACGAGCAGTACTTC

j_call: TRBJ2-5
d_call: TRBD1
v_call: TRBV4-3
clone_size: NA
cdr3_aa: CASSHERNRGLETQYF
cdr3_nt: TGCGCCAGCAGCCACGAGCGGAACAGGGGATTAGAGACCCAGTACTTC

j_call: TRBJ1-1
d_call: TRBD1
v_call: TRBV13
clone_size: NA
cdr3_aa: CASRATGRNTEAFF
cdr3_nt: TGTGCCAGCAGAGCGACAGGGAGGAACACTGAAGCTTTCTTT

j_call: TRBJ2-2
d_call: TRBD1
v_call: TRBV11-3
clone_size: NA
cdr3_aa: CASSSRTGPNTGELFF
cdr3_nt: TGTGCCAGCAGCTCAAGGACAGGCCCGAACACCGGGGAGCTGTTTTTT

j_call: TRBJ1-1
d_call: TRBD1
v_call: TRBV5-6
clone_size: NA
cdr3_aa: CASSYRTGPTEAFF
cdr3_nt: TGTGCCAGCAGCTACCGGACAGGGCCCACTGAAGCTTTCTTT

j_call: TRBJ2-7
d_call: TRBD1
v_call: TRBV7-2
clone_size: NA
cdr3_aa: CASSWGQGLYEQYF
cdr3_nt: TGTGCCAGCAGCTGGGGACAGGGCCTGTACGAGCAGTACTTC

j_call: TRBJ1-5
d_call: NA
v_call: TRBV30
clone_size: NA
cdr3_aa: CAGSGLYSNQPQHF
cdr3_nt: TGTGCCGGCTCTGGGCTGTATAGCAATCAGCCCCAGCATTTT

j_call: TRBJ2-3
d_call: TRBD2
v_call: TRBV4-2
clone_size: NA
cdr3_aa: CASSQDSGGREDTQYF
cdr3_nt: TGTGCCAGCAGCCAAGATAGCGGGGGGCGGGAAGATACGCAGTATTTT

j_call: TRBJ2-5
d_call: NA
v_call: TRBV7-6
clone_size: NA
cdr3_aa: CASSFGGRVQGETQYF
cdr3_nt: TGTGCCAGCAGCTTCGGTGGGCGGGTGCAAGGGGAGACCCAGTACTTC

j_call: TRBJ2-7
d_call: TRBD2
v_call: TRBV5-1
clone_size: NA
cdr3_aa: CASSLAGSGGYLYEQYF
cdr3_nt: TGCGCCAGCAGCTTGGCCGGAAGCGGGGGATACCTCTACGAGCAGTACTTC

j_call: TRBJ2-2
d_call: TRBD1
v_call: TRBV29-1
clone_size: NA
cdr3_aa: CSGRTGANTGELFF
cdr3_nt: TGCAGCGGCCGGACAGGCGCGAACACCGGGGAGCTGTTTTTT

j_call: TRBJ2-5
d_call: TRBD1
v_call: TRBV15
clone_size: NA
cdr3_aa: CATSEGTGLFQETQYF
cdr3_nt: TGTGCCACCAGCGAAGGGACAGGGCTCTTCCAAGAGACCCAGTACTTC

j_call: TRBJ2-5
d_call: NA
v_call: TRBV6-4
clone_size: NA
cdr3_aa: CASSDRETQYF
cdr3_nt: TGTGCCAGCAGTGACCGAGAGACCCAGTACTTC

j_call: TRBJ1-1
d_call: NA
v_call: TRBV7-9
clone_size: few
cdr3_aa: CASSLVRDFGEAFF
cdr3_nt: TGTGCCAGCAGCTTAGTGAGGGATTTCGGTGAAGCTTTCTTT

j_call: TRBJ1-2
d_call: NA
v_call: TRBV30
clone_size: NA
cdr3_aa: CAWSVGAYGYTF
cdr3_nt: TGTGCCTGGAGTGTGGGGGCATATGGCTACACCTTC